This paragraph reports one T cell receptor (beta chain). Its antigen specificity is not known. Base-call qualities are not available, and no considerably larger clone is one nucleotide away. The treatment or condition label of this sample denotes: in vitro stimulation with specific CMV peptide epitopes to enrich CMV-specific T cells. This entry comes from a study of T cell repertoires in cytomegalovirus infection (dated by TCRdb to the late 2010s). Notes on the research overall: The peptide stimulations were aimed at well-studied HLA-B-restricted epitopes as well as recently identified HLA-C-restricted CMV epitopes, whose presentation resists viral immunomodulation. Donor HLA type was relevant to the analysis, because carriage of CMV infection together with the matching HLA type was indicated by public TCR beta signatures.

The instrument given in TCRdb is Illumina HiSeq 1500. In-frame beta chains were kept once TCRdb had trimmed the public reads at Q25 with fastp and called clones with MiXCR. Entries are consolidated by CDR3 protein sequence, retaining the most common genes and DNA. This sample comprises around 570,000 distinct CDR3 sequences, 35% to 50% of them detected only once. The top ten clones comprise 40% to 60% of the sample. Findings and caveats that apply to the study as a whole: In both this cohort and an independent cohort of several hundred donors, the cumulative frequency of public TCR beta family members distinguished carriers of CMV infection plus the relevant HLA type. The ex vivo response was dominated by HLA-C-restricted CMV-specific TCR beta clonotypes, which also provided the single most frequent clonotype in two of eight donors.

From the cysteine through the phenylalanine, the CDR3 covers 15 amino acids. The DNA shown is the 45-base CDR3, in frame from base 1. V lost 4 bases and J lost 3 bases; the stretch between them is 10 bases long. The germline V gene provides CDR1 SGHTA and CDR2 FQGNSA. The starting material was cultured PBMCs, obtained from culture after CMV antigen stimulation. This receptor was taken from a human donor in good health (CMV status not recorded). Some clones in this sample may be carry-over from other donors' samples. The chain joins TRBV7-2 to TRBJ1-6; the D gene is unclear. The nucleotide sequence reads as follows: TGTGCCAGCAGCTCGGGTTCTGGCTATAATTCACCCCTCCACTTT. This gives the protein CASSSGSGYNSPLHF.